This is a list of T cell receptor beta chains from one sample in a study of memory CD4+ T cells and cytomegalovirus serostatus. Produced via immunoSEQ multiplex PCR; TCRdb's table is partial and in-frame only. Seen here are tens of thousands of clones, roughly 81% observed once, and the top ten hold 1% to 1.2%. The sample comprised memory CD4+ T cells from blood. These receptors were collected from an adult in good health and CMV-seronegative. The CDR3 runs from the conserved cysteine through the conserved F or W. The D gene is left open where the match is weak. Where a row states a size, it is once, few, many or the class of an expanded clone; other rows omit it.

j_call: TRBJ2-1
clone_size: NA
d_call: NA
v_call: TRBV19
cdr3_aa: CASRHSSYNEQFF
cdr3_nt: TGTGCCAGTAGACACAGCTCCTACAATGAGCAGTTCTTC

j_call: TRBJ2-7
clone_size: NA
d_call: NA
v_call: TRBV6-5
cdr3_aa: CASSYSQLALHEQYF
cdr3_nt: TGTGCCAGCAGTTACTCACAACTCGCACTCCACGAGCAGTACTTC

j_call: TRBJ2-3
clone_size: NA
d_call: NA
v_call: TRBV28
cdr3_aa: CASSSREGWKATDTQYF
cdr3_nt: TGTGCCAGCAGTTCCCGTGAGGGGTGGAAGGCCACAGATACGCAGTATTTT

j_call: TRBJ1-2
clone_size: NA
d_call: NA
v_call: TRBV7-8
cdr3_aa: CASSPFTQGGYTF
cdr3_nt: TGTGCCAGCAGCCCTTTTACACAGGGTGGCTACACCTTC

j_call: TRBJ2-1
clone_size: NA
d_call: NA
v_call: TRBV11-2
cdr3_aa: CASSLDEGNSYNEQFF
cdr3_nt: TGTGCCAGCAGCTTAGATGAGGGGAACTCCTACAATGAGCAGTTCTTC

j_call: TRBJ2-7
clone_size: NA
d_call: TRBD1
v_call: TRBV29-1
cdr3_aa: CSVEPSGGGEQYF
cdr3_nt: TGCAGCGTTGAACCGTCAGGGGGCGGCGAGCAGTACTTC

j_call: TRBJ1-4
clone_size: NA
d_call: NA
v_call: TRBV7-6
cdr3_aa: CASSPLSVRGRGEKLFF
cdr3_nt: TGTGCCAGCAGCCCTCTCAGCGTCAGGGGTCGGGGTGAAAAACTGTTTTTT

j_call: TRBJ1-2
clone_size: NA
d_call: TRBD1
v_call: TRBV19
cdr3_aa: CASSISGQTYGYTF
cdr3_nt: TGTGCCAGTAGTATCTCGGGACAGACGTATGGCTACACCTTC

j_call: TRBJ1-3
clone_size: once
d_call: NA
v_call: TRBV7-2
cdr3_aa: CASSLHWVGGNTIYF
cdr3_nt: TGTGCCAGCAGCTTACATTGGGTTGGCGGAAACACCATATATTTT

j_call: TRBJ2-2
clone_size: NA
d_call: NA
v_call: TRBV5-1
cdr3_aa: CASSPLPVTQNTGELFF
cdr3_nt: TGCGCCAGCAGCCCCCTTCCAGTAACCCAGAACACCGGGGAGCTGTTTTTT

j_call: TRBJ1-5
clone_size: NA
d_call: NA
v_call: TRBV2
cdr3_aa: CASRGGNAGNQPQHF
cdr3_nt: TGTGCCAGCAGGGGGGGGAACGCGGGCAATCAGCCCCAGCATTTT

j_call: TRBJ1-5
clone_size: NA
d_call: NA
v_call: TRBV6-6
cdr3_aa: CASSYWGISNQPQHF
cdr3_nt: TGTGCCAGCAGTTACTGGGGTATTAGCAATCAGCCCCAGCATTTT

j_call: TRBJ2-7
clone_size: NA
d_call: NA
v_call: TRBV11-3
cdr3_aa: CASSFGPDAEQYF
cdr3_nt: TGTGCCAGCAGTTTTGGGCCGGACGCCGAGCAGTACTTC

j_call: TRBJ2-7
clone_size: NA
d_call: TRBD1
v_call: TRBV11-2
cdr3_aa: CASSRWTPGQGREQYF
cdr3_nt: TGTGCCAGCAGCCGCTGGACTCCGGGACAGGGTCGCGAGCAGTACTTC

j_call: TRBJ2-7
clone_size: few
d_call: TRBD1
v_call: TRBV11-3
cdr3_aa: CASSHLGQGSVHEQYF
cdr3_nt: TGTGCCAGCAGCCATTTGGGACAGGGGTCGGTCCACGAGCAGTACTTC

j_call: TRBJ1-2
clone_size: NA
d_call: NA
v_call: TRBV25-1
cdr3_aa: CASAGGERNYGYTF
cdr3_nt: TGTGCCAGCGCCGGGGGAGAGAGGAACTATGGCTACACCTTC

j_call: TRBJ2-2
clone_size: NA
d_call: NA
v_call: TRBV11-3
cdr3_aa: CASTLGRTNTGELFF
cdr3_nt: TGTGCCAGCACTTTGGGCAGGACGAACACCGGGGAGCTGTTTTTT

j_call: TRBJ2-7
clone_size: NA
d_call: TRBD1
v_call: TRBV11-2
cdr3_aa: CASSTQGAARGFGYEQYF
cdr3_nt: TGTGCCAGCAGTACCCAGGGAGCGGCCAGGGGGTTTGGCTACGAGCAGTACTTC

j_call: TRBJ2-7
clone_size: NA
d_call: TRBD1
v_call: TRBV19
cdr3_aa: CASRNQQGGEQYF
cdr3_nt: TGTGCCAGTAGGAATCAACAGGGGGGTGAGCAGTACTTC

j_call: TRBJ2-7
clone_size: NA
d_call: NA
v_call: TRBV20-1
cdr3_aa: CSARAGFEQYF
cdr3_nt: TGCAGTGCTCGTGCGGGTTTCGAGCAGTACTTC

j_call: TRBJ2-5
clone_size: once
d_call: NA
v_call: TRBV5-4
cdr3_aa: CASSLYLRGQETQYF
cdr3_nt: TGTGCCAGCAGCTTGTATTTGCGGGGCCAAGAGACCCAGTACTTC

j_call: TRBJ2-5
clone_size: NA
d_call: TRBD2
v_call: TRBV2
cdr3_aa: CASRDSGRARWETQYF
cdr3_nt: TGTGCCAGCAGGGATAGCGGGAGGGCACGGTGGGAGACCCAGTACTTC

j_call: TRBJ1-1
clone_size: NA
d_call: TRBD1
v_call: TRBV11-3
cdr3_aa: CASSDRVGNTEAFF
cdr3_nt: TGTGCCAGCAGCGACAGGGTAGGGAACACTGAAGCTTTCTTT

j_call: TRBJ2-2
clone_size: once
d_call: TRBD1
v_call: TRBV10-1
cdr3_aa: CASSQGAGTGELFF
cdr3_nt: TGCGCCAGCAGCCAGGGGGCAGGCACCGGGGAGCTGTTTTTT

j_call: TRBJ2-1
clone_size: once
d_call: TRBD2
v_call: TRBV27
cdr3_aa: CASSTNPGLAGSYNEQFF
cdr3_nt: TGTGCCAGCAGTACTAACCCGGGACTAGCGGGCTCCTACAATGAGCAGTTCTTC

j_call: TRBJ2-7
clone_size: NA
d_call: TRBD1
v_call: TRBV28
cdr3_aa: CASRSGQGAHEQYF
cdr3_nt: TGTGCCAGCCGATCGGGACAGGGGGCCCACGAGCAGTACTTC

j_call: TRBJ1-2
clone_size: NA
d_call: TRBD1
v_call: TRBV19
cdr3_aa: CASTEGRGLYGYTF
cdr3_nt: TGTGCCAGTACGGAGGGCAGGGGGCTCTATGGCTACACCTTC

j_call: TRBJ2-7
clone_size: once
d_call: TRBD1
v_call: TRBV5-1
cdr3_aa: CASSLAGGNEQYF
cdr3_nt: TGCGCCAGCAGCTTGGCAGGGGGCAACGAGCAGTACTTC

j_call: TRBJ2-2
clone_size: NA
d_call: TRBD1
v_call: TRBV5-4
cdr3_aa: CASSLGDRETGELFF
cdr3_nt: TGTGCCAGCAGCTTGGGGGACAGGGAGACCGGGGAGCTGTTTTTT

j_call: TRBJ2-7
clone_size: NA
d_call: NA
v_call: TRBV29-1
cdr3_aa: CSVNTGTRGSEQYF
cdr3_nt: TGCAGCGTTAACACCGGGACAAGGGGAAGCGAGCAGTACTTC

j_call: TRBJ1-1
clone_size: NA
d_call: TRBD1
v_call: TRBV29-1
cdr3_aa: CSARTGLNTEAFF
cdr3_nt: TGCAGCGCCCGGACAGGCTTGAACACTGAAGCTTTCTTT

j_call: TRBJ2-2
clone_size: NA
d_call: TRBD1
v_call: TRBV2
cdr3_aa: CASSVATGGSTGELFF
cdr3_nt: TGTGCCAGCAGTGTGGCCACAGGGGGTAGCACCGGGGAGCTGTTTTTT

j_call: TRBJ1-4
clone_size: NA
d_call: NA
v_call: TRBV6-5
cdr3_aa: CASSYRRNEKLFF
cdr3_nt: TGTGCCAGCAGTTACAGGCGAAATGAAAAACTGTTTTTT

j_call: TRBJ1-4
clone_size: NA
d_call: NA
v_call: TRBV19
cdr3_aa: CASSIQIQSGLFF
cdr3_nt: TGTGCCAGTAGTATCCAGATCCAATCGGGACTGTTTTTT